The entry below gives a single TCR beta chain sequence along with its context. What it binds is unknown. The sample is drawn from a study of cytomegalovirus exposure and HLA in healthy donors. Study-wide context: Sequencing of about 200 million T cells in an earlier analysis found 120 million or so unique TCR beta sequences. General observations from the study: The authors later found most CMV-associated TCR beta chains appeared HLA-restricted. High specificity and sensitivity for cytomegalovirus status were reported for the classifier.

The CDR3 runs to 13 residues. Germline V gene data show CDR1 as SQVTM and CDR2 as ANQGSEA. Unmatched junction bases numbered 11, after V lost 5 bases and J lost 8 bases. In the PCR, 60 Vbeta and 13 Jbeta primers were used. This table comes from immunoSEQ multiplex PCR, and its TCRdb copy is limited to in-frame clones, with some not included. The repertoire holds more than 80,000 clones, with around 71% as singletons. This sequence was found in a boy between 10 and 17 years old in good health and CMV-seronegative. The sequenced sample was PBMCs. The V and J genes are TRBV29-1 and TRBJ1-2, with 7 bases aligning to TRBD1. Here the CDR3 DNA reads TGCAGCGTTCTGACAGGGCCTCGCGGAGGCTACACCTTC. As protein: CSVLTGPRGGYTF.